These T cell receptor beta chains were read from a single sample in a study of cytomegalovirus exposure and HLA in healthy donors. Here immunoSEQ multiplex PCR was the method, and the copy in TCRdb shows in-frame clones only, minus some. The repertoire includes about 130,000 clones, 89% of them detected once, and less than 1.5% sits in the top ten. Sequencing input: PBMCs. Every receptor here comes from a young woman in good health and CMV-seronegative. Each CDR3 is given with its conserved first and last residue. Each record gives: V gene, J gene, clone size, CDR3 protein. Only some rows state a clone size, as once, few, many or a class for expanded clones.

V: TRBV13
J: TRBJ2-3
size: once
CDR3: CASSPPDRVFTDTQYF

V: TRBV19
J: TRBJ2-1
size: -
CDR3: CASSTLAGGPVNEQFF

V: TRBV28
J: TRBJ1-1
size: -
CDR3: CAARELNTEAFF

V: TRBV7-9
J: TRBJ2-5
size: -
CDR3: CASSTQPGQGQETQYF

V: TRBV5-6
J: TRBJ2-7
size: -
CDR3: CASSFSVQGTHEQYF

V: TRBV6-6
J: TRBJ1-5
size: -
CDR3: CASWQGEYSNQPQHF

V: TRBV27
J: TRBJ2-1
size: -
CDR3: CASSSLQGAGFIYNEQFF

V: TRBV4-3
J: TRBJ2-1
size: -
CDR3: CASSRLTGTSFHEQFF

V: TRBV5-1
J: TRBJ1-1
size: -
CDR3: CASRPRAVNTEAFF

V: TRBV25-1
J: TRBJ1-2
size: -
CDR3: CASSEPPGQGIDGYTF